Following are 25 T cell receptor beta chains from one sample sequenced in a study of T cells in Graves' hyperthyroidism and ophthalmopathy (dated by TCRdb to the late 2010s). Receptor amplification or capture employed multiplex PCR. TCRdb names Illumina HiSeq 2000 as the instrument used. Amplification of TCR beta CDR3 regions was carried out from RNA transcripts. For the first round of RT-PCR on the TCR CDR3, the HTBI primer set was used together with the Qiagen OneStep RT-PCR kit. TCRdb passed the public sequencing reads through fastp at Q25 and MiXCR, retaining productive beta sequences. Every entry covers one CDR3 protein and lists the most common genes and DNA from its rows. The sample table holds roughly 420,000 distinct CDR3 sequences, of which about 15% were seen once. Of the sample, 13% to 15% is held by the ten largest clones. The source material was blood. Receptor source: a woman between 18 and 29 years old with Graves' hyperthyroidism.

This clonotype was counted at least ten times. This sequence joins TRBV18 and TRBJ2-1; D ambiguous. Germline V gene data show CDR1 as KGHSH and CDR2 as LQKENI. CDR3 length equals 15 residues. V was clipped by 0 bases and J by 8 bases, with 14 bases between them. CDR3 loop: CASSPPDLGLDEQFF. CDR3 bases: TGTGCCAGCTCACCACCGGATCTGGGCCTGGATGAGCAGTTCTTC.

This clonotype was counted only a few times. The chain links TRBV3-1 to TRBJ2-1; a weak D match, TRBD2 (6 bases). Trimming removed 0 bases from V and 2 bases from J, with 8 bases in between. This CDR3 is built from 15 residues. The V gene's germline CDR1 is LGHDT and CDR2 YNNKEL (reference sequence). The CDR3 is CASSQDGEAYNEQFF. Written as DNA, the CDR3 is TGTGCCAGCAGCCAAGATGGGGAGGCCTACAATGAGCAGTTCTTC.

This chain uses TRBV6-1 with TRBJ2-7; D is undetermined. V was trimmed by 6 bases and J by 3 bases, leaving 9 bases between them. CDR1 MNHNS and CDR2 SASEGT come from the germline V gene. CDR3 length: 12 amino acids. The CDR3 DNA reads TGTGCCAGCAGCCGGGCTGGCTACGAGCAGTACTTC. It yields the protein CASSRAGYEQYF.

The chain employs TRBV29-1 and TRBJ2-7; D perhaps matches TRBD1 (6 bases). CDR3 size: 11 residues. Trimming stripped 1 base from V and 5 bases from J, with 6 bases between. Germline CDR1 is SQVTM and CDR2 is ANQGSEA. Here the CDR3 reads CSVEGGHEQYF. The CDR3 bases are TGCAGCGTTGAAGGGGGGCACGAGCAGTACTTC.

This clonotype was seen only a few times. The chain has TRBV18 and TRBJ1-4; no clear D. The V and J ends lost 2 bases and 10 bases respectively, with 20 bases between them. The germline V gene encodes CDR1 KGHSH and CDR2 LQKENI. CDR3 size: 16 residues. CDR3 sequence reads: CASSPVTTEVVGKLFF. CDR3 sequence (DNA): TGTGCCAGCTCACCAGTAACCACGGAGGTGGTTGGAAAACTGTTTTTT.

This clonotype was seen more than once but under ten times. The DNA of the CDR3 is TGCGCCAGCAGCTACTTCCAGGGGGTATCTGGAAACACCATATATTTT. It translates to CASSYFQGVSGNTIYF. The chain employs TRBV5-1 and TRBJ1-3; 7 bases agree with TRBD1. The germline V gene has CDR1 SGHRS and CDR2 YFSETQ. CDR3 length: 16 amino acids. V shed 3 bases and J 1 base; nucleotides not matched to a gene: 7.

In its sample, this clonotype was seen a few times. The chain couples TRBV28 to TRBJ2-2; TRBD1 aligns across 8 bases. J lost 4 bases, V lost 5 bases, and 9 bases had no gene match. The CDR3 sequence is 16 residues long. The V gene's germline CDR1 is MDHEN and CDR2 SYDVKM. The CDR3 reads CASSPPGQVVTGELFF. The CDR3, as DNA: TGTGCCAGCAGTCCCCCGGGACAGGTTGTCACCGGGGAGCTGTTTTTT. Supplemented by reference TRBV28 and TRBJ2-2, the full variable domain reads DVKVTQSSRYLVKRTGEKVFLECVQDMDHENMFWYRQDPGLGLRLIYFSYDVKMKEKGDIPEGYSVSREKKERFSLILESASTNQTSMYLCASSPPGQVVTGELFFGEGSRLTVL.

This clonotype has at least ten counts. This chain joins TRBV11-2 and TRBJ2-5; 10 bases are a match to TRBD1. The CDR3 spans 15 residues. The germline V gene has CDR1 SGHAT and CDR2 FQNNGV. Losses at the gene ends were 5 bases for V and 12 bases for J; bases not matched to a gene: 15. The CDR3 region has the DNA TGTGCCAGCAGCCCTAGTCCTGGGACAGGGGTAGCGGAGTACTTC. Translated, it gives CASSPSPGTGVAEYF.

V is TRBV9 and J is TRBJ1-1; D may be TRBD1 (5 bases). The CDR3 length is 14 residues. Per the germline V gene, CDR1 is SGDLS and CDR2 is YYNGEE. Trimming removed 3 bases at V and 3 bases at J, with 12 bases between. The CDR3 DNA reads as TGTGCCAGCAGCGCCTCAGGGAGAGACACTGAAGCTTTCTTT. Residues: CASSASGRDTEAFF.

This clonotype has more than one count but fewer than ten. This sequence joins TRBV6-1 and TRBJ2-7; no reliable D call. Trimming shortened V by 8 bases and J by 0 bases, and 17 bases separated the two germline ends. Germline loops: CDR1 MNHNS, CDR2 SASEGT. This CDR3 comprises 15 residues. CDR3 amino acids: CASARTAQSSYEQYF. As DNA, the CDR3 is TGTGCCAGCGCAAGAACAGCCCAAAGCTCCTACGAGCAGTACTTC.

A note on this clonotype: A read error may explain this, as a much larger clone is one base away. The chain links TRBV12-3 or TRBV12-4 to TRBJ1-2; D uncertain. Trimming left V 2 bases short and J 8 bases short, with 12 bases between. This CDR3 region has 13 residues. The CDR3, as DNA: TGTGCCAGCAGTTTATGGCAGAACTGGGGCTACACCTTC. This translates into CASSLWQNWGYTF.

This clonotype has a handful of counts. The rearrangement uses TRBV20-1 and TRBJ2-1, with a possible D match to TRBD2 (6 bases). CDR3 size: 15 residues. Germline assignment: CDR1 DFQATT and CDR2 SNEGSKA (reference sequence). V was trimmed by 1 base and J by 5 bases, leaving 15 bases between them. In DNA, the CDR3 is TGCAGTGCTAGAGCTACGGGGAGGTTGAACAATGAGCAGTTCTTC. Translated: CSARATGRLNNEQFF.

The table lists this clonotype with many counts. This chain joins TRBV20-1 and TRBJ2-3; TRBD2 agrees at 12 bases. The V segment lost 6 bases and the J segment 3 bases; nucleotides outside the gene matches: 10. CDR1 and CDR2 (germline): DFQATT, SNEGSKA (reference sequence). This CDR3 has 16 residues. The chain's CDR3 is CSATLTSGRSTDTQYF. The CDR3 region has the DNA TGCAGTGCCACCTTGACTAGCGGGAGATCGACAGATACGCAGTATTTT.

This clonotype showed up many times. Written as DNA, the CDR3 is TGCAGTGCTAGTCTGGGGCGGAAACTTAGCACAGATACGCAGTATTTT. This codes for CSASLGRKLSTDTQYF. The chain couples TRBV20-1 to TRBJ2-3; a weak D match, TRBD1 (5 bases). V was trimmed by 3 bases and J by 0 bases, leaving 16 bases between them. The length of the CDR3 is 16 residues. Germline V CDR1 and CDR2: DFQATT, SNEGSKA (reference sequence).

This clonotype has ten or more counts. One end of the junction does not line up with germline, which may come from a read error. V usage is TRBV24-1 and J usage is TRBJ2-1; D may be TRBD2 (5 bases). The CDR3 consists of 12 residues. CDR1 is KGHDR, CDR2 SFDVKD, per germline. The CDR3 here is CATRLGYSEQFF. Written as DNA, the CDR3 is TGTGCCACCAGACTAGGCTACAGTGAGCAGTTCTTC.

This clonotype was seen more than once but under ten times. A read error may be the cause here, since a much bigger clone is one base away. The chain has TRBV28 and TRBJ2-3; D perhaps matches TRBD2 (6 bases). V was cut by 3 bases and J by 6 bases, with 13 bases left in between. The germline V gene has CDR1 MDHEN and CDR2 SYDVKM. This CDR3 has 14 residues. This chain's CDR3 is CASSFLPGVDTQYF. CDR3 DNA: TGTGCCAGCAGTTTTCTCCCGGGGGTGGATACGCAGTATTTT. The full variable domain, in which reference TRBV28 and TRBJ2-3 provide the parts outside the CDR3, is DVKVTQSSRYLVKRTGEKVFLECVQDMDHENMFWYRQDPGLGLRLIYFSYDVKMKEKGDIPEGYSVSREKKERFSLILESASTNQTSMYLCASSFLPGVDTQYFGPGTRLTVL.

This clonotype was observed a few times. The rearrangement uses TRBV12-3 or TRBV12-4 and TRBJ2-5, with D perhaps TRBD2 (6 bases). The CDR3 covers 14 residues. Trimming took off 1 base at V and 7 bases at J, with 13 bases between the two ends. The DNA for the CDR3 is TGTGCCAGCAGTTTAGGGGGCACGGAGGGGACCCAGTACTTC. The encoded protein is CASSLGGTEGTQYF.

This clonotype occurred many times. This chain uses TRBV28 with TRBJ2-7; D remains ambiguous. The CDR3 is 15 amino acids. V was clipped by 7 bases and J by 2 bases, with 18 bases between them. Germline CDR1 is MDHEN and CDR2 is SYDVKM. CDR3 DNA: TGTGCCAGCAAGGGCGTGACGGAATTTACCTACGAGCAGTACTTC. Translated, it gives CASKGVTEFTYEQYF.

The rearrangement uses TRBV25-1 and TRBJ2-2, with a tentative D call TRBD1 (6 bases). Germline-derived CDR1 and CDR2 are MGHDK and SYGVNS. This CDR3 is built from 14 residues. V was clipped by 1 base and J by 6 bases, with 9 bases between them. The CDR3 region is CASSELQGPGELFF. The CDR3 nucleotides are TGTGCCAGCAGTGAATTACAGGGACCCGGGGAGCTGTTTTTT.

Ten or more counts support this clonotype. V usage is TRBV28 and J usage is TRBJ2-5, with D unclear. The CDR3 spans 10 residues. The ends were cut back, 7 bases at V and 4 bases at J, with 4 bases in the middle. Germline CDR1 is MDHEN and CDR2 is SYDVKM. The CDR3 here is CASNPETQYF. The CDR3 bases are TGTGCCAGCAACCCAGAGACCCAGTACTTC.

This clonotype was detected a few times. V gene TRBV28 combines with J gene TRBJ2-2; unclear D gene. The CDR3 is made up of 16 amino acids. Germline values: CDR1 MDHEN, CDR2 SYDVKM. Between the trimmed V and J ends, which lost 5 bases and 6 bases, there was a span of 19 bases. The DNA for the CDR3 is TGTGCCAGCAGTCGATTTAGGTCCTCAGGCGCCGGGGAGCTGTTTTTT. Translation: CASSRFRSSGAGELFF.

This clonotype was recorded many times. The chain carries TRBV3-1 and TRBJ1-1; 7 nucleotides line up with TRBD1. V trimming: 1 base; J trimming: 5 bases; junction bases outside the gene matches: 7. The germline V gene has CDR1 LGHDT and CDR2 YNNKEL (reference sequence). This CDR3 region has 15 residues. The CDR3 spells CASSQGAGGLTEAFF. The CDR3 DNA reads as TGTGCCAGCAGCCAAGGAGCAGGGGGACTTACTGAAGCTTTCTTT.

This clonotype was counted many times. The CDR3 region is CSASNNDRVGYTF. CDR3 nucleotide sequence: TGCAGTGCTAGCAACAACGACAGGGTCGGCTACACCTTC. The chain recombines TRBV20-1 with TRBJ1-2; 7 positions agree with TRBD1. The CDR3 runs 13 residues. Germline lookup yields CDR1 DFQATT and CDR2 SNEGSKA (reference sequence). Unmatched junction bases numbered 9, after V lost 3 bases and J lost 8 bases.

A note on this clonotype: Possible read error: a much larger clone is one base away. V gene TRBV6-2 or TRBV6-3 combines with J gene TRBJ1-2; D is undetermined. The CDR3 spans 14 residues. Germline V gene lookup returns CDR1 MNHEY and CDR2 SVGEGT. V was trimmed by 6 bases and J by 4 bases, leaving 15 bases between them. CDR3 in amino acids: CASSAGSSSYGYTF. CDR3 DNA sequence: TGTGCCAGCAGCGCCGGCTCTTCCTCCTATGGCTACACCTTC.

The chain has TRBV11-2 and TRBJ2-7; D possibly corresponds to TRBD2 (6 bases). The V end was cut by 2 bases, the J end by 2 bases, with 13 bases between. Germline V gives CDR1 SGHAT, CDR2 FQNNGV. The CDR3 consists of 15 residues. Written as DNA, the CDR3 is TGTGCCAGCAGCTTATCGGGCGGGAATACCTACGAGCAGTACTTC. Amino acids: CASSLSGGNTYEQYF.